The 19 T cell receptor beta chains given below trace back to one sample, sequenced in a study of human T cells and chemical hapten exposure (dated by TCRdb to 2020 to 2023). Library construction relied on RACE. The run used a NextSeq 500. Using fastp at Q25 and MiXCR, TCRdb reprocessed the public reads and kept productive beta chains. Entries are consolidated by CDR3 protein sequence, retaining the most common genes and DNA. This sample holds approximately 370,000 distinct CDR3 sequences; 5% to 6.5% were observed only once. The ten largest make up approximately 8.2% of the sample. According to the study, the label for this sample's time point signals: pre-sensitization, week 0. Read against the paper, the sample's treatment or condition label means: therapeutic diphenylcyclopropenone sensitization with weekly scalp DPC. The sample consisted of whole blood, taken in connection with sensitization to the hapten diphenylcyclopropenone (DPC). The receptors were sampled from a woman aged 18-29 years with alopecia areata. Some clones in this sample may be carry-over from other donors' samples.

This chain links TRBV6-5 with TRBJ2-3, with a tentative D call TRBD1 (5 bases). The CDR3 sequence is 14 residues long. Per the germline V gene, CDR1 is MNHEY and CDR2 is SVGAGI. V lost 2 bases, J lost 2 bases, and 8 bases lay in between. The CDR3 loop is CASSYGAVTDTQYF. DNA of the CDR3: TGTGCCAGCAGTTACGGGGCCGTCACAGATACGCAGTATTTT.

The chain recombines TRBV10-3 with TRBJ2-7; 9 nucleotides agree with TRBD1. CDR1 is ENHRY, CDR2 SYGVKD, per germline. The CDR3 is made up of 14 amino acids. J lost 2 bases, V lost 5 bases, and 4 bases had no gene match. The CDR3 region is CAISTDRGTYEQYF. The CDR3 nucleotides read TGTGCCATCAGTACGGACAGGGGTACCTACGAGCAGTACTTC.

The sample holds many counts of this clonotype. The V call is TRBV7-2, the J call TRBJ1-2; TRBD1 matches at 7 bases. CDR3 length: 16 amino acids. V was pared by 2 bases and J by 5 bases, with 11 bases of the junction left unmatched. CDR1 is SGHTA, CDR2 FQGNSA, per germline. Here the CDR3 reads CASSLLSPTGRYGYTF. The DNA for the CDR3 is TGTGCCAGCAGCTTATTGTCTCCGACAGGGAGATATGGCTACACCTTC.

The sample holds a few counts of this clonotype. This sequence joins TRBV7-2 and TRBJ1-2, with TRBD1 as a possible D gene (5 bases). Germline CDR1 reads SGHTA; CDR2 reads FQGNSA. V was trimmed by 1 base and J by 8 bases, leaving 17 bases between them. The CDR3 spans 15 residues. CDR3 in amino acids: CASSLGGTALRGYTF. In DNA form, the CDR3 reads TGTGCCAGCAGCTTAGGGGGGACGGCCCTTAGGGGCTACACCTTC.

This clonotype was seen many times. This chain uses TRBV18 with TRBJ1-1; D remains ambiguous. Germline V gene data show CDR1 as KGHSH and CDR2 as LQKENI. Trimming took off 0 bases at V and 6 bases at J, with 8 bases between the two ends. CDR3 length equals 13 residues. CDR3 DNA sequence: TGTGCCAGCTCACCACCCGTACGGCCTGAAGCTTTCTTT. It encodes CASSPPVRPEAFF.

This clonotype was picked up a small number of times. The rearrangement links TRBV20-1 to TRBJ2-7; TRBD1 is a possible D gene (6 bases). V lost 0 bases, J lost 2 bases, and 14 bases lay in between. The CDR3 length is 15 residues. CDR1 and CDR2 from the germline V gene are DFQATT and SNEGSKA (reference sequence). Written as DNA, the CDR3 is TGCAGTGCTAGAGATCCCTCCGGACAGACCTACGAGCAGTACTTC. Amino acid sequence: CSARDPSGQTYEQYF.

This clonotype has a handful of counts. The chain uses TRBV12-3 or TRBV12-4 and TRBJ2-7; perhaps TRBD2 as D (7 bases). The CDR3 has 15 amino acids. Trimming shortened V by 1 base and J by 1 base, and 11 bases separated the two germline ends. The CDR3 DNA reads TGTGCCAGCAGTTTAGGCGGGGGCCTATCCTACGAGCAGTACTTC. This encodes CASSLGGGLSYEQYF.

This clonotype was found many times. DNA for the CDR3: TGTGCCAGCAGTAATCCGGGCCCTGCCTACGAGCAGTACTTC. It is translated as CASSNPGPAYEQYF. This chain links TRBV6-1 with TRBJ2-7, with D uncertain. The ends were cut back, 5 bases at V and 2 bases at J, with 13 bases in the middle. The CDR3 has 14 residues. Germline CDR1 is MNHNS and CDR2 is SASEGT.

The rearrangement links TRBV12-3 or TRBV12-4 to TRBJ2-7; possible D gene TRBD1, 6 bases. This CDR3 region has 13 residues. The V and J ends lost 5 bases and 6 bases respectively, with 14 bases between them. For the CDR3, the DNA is TGTGCCAGCAGTCCCGGGACACCCATCGAGCAGTACTTC. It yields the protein CASSPGTPIEQYF.

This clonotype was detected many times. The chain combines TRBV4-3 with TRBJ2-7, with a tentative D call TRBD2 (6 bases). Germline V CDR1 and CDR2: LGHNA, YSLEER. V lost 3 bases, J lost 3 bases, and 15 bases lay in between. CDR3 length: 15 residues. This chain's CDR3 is CASSQEGWADYEQYF. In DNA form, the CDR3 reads TGCGCCAGCAGCCAGGAGGGGTGGGCCGACTACGAGCAGTACTTC.

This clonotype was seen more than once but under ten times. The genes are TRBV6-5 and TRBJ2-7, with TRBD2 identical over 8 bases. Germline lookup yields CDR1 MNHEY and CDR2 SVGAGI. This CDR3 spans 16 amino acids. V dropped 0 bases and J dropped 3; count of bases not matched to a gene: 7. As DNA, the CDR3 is TGTGCCAGCAGTTACTCGATGGCGGGGGGAAGCTACGAGCAGTACTTC. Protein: CASSYSMAGGSYEQYF.

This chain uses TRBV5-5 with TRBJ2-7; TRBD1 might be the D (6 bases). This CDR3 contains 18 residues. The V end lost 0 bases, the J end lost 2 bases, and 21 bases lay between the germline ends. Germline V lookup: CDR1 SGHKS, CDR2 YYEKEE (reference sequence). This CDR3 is CASSLVGSGTRSTYEQYF. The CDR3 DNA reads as TGTGCCAGCAGCTTGGTCGGCTCCGGGACACGTAGTACCTACGAGCAGTACTTC.

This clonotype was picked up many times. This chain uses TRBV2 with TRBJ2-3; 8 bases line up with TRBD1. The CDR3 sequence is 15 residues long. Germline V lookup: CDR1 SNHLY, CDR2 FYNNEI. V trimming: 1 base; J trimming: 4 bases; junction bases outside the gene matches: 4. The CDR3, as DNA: TGTGCCAGCAGTGAAGGCTCAGGGGGCGCAGATACGCAGTATTTT. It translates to CASSEGSGGADTQYF.

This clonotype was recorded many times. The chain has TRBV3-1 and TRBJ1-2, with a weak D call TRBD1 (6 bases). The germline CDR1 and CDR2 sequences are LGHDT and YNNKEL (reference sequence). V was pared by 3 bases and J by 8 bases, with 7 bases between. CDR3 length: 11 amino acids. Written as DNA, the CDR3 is TGTGCCAGCAGCCATGGGGGCGGCTACACCTTC. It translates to CASSHGGGYTF.

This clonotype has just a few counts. CDR3 in amino acids: CASSPRSGPIDGYTF. The CDR3 nucleotides are TGTGCCAGCAGTCCACGATCGGGGCCTATAGATGGCTACACCTTC. This chain links TRBV12-3 or TRBV12-4 with TRBJ1-2, with a weak D call TRBD1 (5 bases). There are 15 residues in the CDR3. The V and J ends lost 5 bases and 6 bases respectively, with 19 bases between them.

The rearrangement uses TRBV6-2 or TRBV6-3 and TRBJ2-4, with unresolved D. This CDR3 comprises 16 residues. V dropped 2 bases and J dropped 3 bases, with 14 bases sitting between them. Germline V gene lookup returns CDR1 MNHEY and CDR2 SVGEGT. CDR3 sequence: CASSYKVLQFKNIQYF. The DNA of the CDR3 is TGTGCCAGCAGTTACAAGGTCCTTCAATTCAAAAACATTCAGTACTTC.

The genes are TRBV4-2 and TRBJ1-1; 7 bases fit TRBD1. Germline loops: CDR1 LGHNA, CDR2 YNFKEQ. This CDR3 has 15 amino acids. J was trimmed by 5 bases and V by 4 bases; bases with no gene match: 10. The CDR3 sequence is CASSLLTGRETEAFF. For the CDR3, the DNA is TGTGCCAGCAGCCTATTGACAGGGAGGGAGACTGAAGCTTTCTTT.

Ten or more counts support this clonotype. CDR3 nucleotide sequence: TGTGCCAGCAGTTTTTTCGGGCCCGCCAACCTGAACACTGAAGCTTTCTTT. It is translated as CASSFFGPANLNTEAFF. The chain couples TRBV12-3 or TRBV12-4 to TRBJ1-1; D gene unclear. This CDR3 spans 17 amino acids. V lost 3 bases to trimming and J lost 0 bases, with 17 bases between them.

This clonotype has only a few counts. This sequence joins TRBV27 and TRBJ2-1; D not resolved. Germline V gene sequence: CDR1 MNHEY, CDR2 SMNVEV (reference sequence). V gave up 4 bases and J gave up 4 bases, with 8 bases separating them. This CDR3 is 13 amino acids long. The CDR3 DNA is TGTGCCAGCAGTTCCGCCGGGTACAATGAGCAGTTCTTC. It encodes CASSSAGYNEQFF.